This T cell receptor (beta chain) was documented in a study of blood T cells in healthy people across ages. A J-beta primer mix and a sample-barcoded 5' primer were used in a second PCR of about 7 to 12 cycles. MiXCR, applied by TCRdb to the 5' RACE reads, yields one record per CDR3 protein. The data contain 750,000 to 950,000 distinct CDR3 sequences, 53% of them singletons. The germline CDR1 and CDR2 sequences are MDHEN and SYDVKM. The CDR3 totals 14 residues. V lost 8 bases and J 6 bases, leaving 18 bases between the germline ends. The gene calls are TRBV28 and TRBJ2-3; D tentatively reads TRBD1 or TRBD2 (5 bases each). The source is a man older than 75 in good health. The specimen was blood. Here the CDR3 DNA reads TGTGCCAGCGGTACAGGAGTTTGGGGGGATACGCAGTATTTT. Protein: CASGTGVWGDTQYF.